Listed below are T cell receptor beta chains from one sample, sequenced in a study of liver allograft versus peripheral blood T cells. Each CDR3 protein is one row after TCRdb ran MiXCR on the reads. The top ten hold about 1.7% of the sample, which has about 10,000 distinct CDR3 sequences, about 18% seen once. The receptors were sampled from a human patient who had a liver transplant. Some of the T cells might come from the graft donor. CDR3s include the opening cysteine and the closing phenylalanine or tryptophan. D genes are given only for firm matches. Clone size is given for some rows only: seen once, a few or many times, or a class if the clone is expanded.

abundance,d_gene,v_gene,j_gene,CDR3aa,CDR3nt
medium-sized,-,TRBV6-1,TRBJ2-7,CASTHNYEQYF,TGTGCCAGCACTCACAACTACGAGCAGTACTTC
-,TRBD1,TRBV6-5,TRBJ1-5,CASSYGGQGHQPQHF,TGTGCCAGCAGTTACGGGGGACAGGGGCATCAGCCCCAGCATTTT
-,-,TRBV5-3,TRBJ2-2,CARSVERSHTGELFF,TGTGCCAGAAGCGTCGAGAGGAGTCACACCGGGGAGCTGTTTTTT
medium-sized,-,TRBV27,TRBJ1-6,CASSLFGAHSPLHF,TGTGCCAGCAGTTTGTTCGGGGCGCATTCACCCCTCCACTTT
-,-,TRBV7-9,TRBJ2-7,CASSLGLSEQYF,TGTGCCAGCAGCTTAGGTTTAAGCGAGCAGTACTTC
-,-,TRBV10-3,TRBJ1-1,CAISEGGLNTEAFF,TGTGCCATCAGTGAGGGGGGTTTGAACACTGAAGCTTTCTTT
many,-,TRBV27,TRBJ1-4,CASSLWGASEKLFF,TGTGCCAGCAGTTTATGGGGGGCCAGTGAAAAACTGTTTTTT
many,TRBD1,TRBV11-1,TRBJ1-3,CASSPRDRSYSGNTIYF,TGTGCCAGCAGCCCGAGGGACAGGAGTTACTCTGGAAACACCATATATTTT
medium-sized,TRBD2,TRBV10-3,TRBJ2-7,CAIAGLAGSSYEQYF,TGTGCCATTGCGGGACTAGCGGGAAGCTCCTACGAGCAGTACTTC
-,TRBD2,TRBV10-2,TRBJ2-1,CASSESVAGVIGSYNEQFF,TGCGCCAGCAGTGAGTCAGTAGCGGGAGTAATCGGTTCCTACAATGAGCAGTTCTTC
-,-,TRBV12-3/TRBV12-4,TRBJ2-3,CASTSSGTYTDTQYF,TGTGCCAGCACTTCTTCCGGAACTTACACAGATACGCAGTATTTT
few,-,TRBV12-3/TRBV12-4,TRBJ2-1,CASSTHGGNEQFF,TGTGCCAGCAGTACACATGGGGGCAATGAGCAGTTCTTC
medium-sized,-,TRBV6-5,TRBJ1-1,CASSYGGAMGNTEAFF,TGTGCCAGCAGTTACGGGGGGGCGATGGGAAACACTGAAGCTTTCTTT
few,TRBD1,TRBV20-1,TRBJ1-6,CSAPGQGISPLHF,TGCAGTGCCCCGGGACAGGGGATTTCACCCCTCCACTTT
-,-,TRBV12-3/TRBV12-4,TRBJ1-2,CASRNINYGYTF,TGTGCCAGCAGGAACATCAACTATGGCTACACCTTC
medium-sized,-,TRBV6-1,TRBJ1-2,CASSEWYGYTF,TGTGCCAGCAGTGAATGGTATGGCTACACCTTC
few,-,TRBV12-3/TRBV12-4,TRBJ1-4,CASSFGRSGRGGNEKLFF,TGTGCCAGCAGTTTTGGCCGCTCGGGCCGAGGGGGGAATGAAAAACTGTTTTTT
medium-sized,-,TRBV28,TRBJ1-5,CASSLGGGGHQPQHF,TGTGCCAGCAGTTTGGGAGGGGGTGGCCATCAGCCCCAGCATTTT
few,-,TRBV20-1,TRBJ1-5,CSAAPINQPQHF,TGCAGTGCTGCCCCAATAAATCAGCCCCAGCATTTT
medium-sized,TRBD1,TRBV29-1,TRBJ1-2,CSVRVTGENGYTF,TGCAGCGTTAGAGTGACAGGGGAAAATGGCTACACCTTC
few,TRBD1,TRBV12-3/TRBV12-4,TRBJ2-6,CASRLDRAGANVLTF,TGTGCCAGCAGATTAGACAGGGCTGGGGCCAACGTCCTGACTTTC
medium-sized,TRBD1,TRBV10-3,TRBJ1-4,CAISEGDRDGGKLFF,TGTGCCATCAGTGAGGGAGACAGGGACGGGGGAAAACTGTTTTTT
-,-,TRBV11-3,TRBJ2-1,CASSLGNEQFF,TGTGCCAGCAGCTTAGGCAATGAGCAGTTCTTC
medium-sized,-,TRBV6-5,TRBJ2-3,CASSYMPDTDTQYF,TGTGCCAGCAGTTACATGCCTGACACAGATACGCAGTATTTT
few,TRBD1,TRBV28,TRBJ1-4,CAGGQGSEKLFF,TGTGCCGGGGGACAGGGGAGCGAAAAACTGTTTTTT
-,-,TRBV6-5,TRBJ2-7,CASSYHDRNEQYF,TGTGCCAGCAGTTACCATGACAGGAACGAGCAGTACTTC
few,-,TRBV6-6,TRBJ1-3,CASSYRARGDGNTIYF,TGTGCCAGCAGTTACCGTGCGCGGGGGGACGGAAACACCATATATTTT
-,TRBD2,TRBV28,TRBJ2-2,CASISGRLAGELFF,TGTGCCAGCATCAGCGGGAGATTAGCCGGGGAGCTGTTTTTT
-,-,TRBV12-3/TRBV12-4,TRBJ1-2,CASSSGRSYTF,TGCGCCAGCAGTTCCGGGAGAAGTTACACCTTC
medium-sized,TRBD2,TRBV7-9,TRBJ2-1,CASSLDLAGGPSYPANEQFF,TGTGCCAGCAGCTTAGACCTAGCGGGGGGGCCGTCTTATCCCGCAAATGAGCAGTTCTTC
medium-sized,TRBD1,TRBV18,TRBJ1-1,CASSPKDRGRGTEAFF,TGTGCCAGCTCACCCAAAGACAGGGGGCGTGGCACTGAAGCTTTCTTT
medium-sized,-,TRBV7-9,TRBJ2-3,CASSPRVVSGPTDTQYF,TGTGCCAGCAGCCCCCGTGTGGTTAGCGGCCCCACAGATACGCAGTATTTT
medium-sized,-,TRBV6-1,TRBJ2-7,CASTPQGYEQYF,TGTGCCAGCACTCCACAGGGCTACGAGCAGTACTTC
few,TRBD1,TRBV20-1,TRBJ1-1,CSARDPWTGPNTEAFF,TGCAGTGCTAGAGATCCCTGGACAGGTCCGAACACTGAAGCTTTCTTT
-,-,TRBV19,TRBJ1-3,CASSIPGTLGNTIYF,TGTGCCAGTAGTATACCCGGGACACTTGGAAACACCATATATTTT
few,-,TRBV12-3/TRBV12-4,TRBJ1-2,CASSSGGGYTF,TGTGCCAGCAGTAGCGGGGGAGGCTACACCTTC
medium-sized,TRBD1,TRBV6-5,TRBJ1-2,CASRTGSYYGYTF,TGTGCCAGTAGGACAGGTAGTTACTATGGCTACACCTTC
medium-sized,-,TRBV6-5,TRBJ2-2,CASSGLGTGELFF,TGTGCCAGCAGTGGACTGGGCACCGGGGAGCTGTTTTTT
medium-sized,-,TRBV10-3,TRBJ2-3,CAISEAGANTDTQYF,TGTGCCATCAGTGAGGCAGGGGCGAACACAGATACGCAGTATTTT
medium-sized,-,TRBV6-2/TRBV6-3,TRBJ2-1,CASTRIPGLSYNEQFF,TGTGCCAGCACCCGTATCCCGGGACTTTCCTACAATGAGCAGTTCTTC
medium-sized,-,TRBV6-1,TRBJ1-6,CASTPSGNNSPLHF,TGTGCCAGCACCCCCTCGGGGAACAATTCACCCCTCCACTTT
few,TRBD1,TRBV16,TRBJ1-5,CASSQWAGGESPQHF,TGTGCCAGCAGCCAATGGGCAGGGGGGGAATCTCCCCAGCATTTT
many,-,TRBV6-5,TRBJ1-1,CASSYYSGTEAFF,TGTGCCAGCAGTTACTATAGTGGGACTGAAGCTTTCTTT